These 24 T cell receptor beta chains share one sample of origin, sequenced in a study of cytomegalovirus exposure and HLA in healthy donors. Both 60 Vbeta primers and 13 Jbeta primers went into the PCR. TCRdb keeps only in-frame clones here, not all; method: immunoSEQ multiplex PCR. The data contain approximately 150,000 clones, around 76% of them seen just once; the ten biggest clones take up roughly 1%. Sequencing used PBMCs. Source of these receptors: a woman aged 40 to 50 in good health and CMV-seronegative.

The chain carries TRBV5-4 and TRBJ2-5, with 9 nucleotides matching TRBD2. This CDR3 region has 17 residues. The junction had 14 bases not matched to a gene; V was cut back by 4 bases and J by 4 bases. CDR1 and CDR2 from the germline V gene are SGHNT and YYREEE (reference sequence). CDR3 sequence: CASSQSALAGLRETQYF. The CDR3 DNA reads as TGTGCCAGCAGCCAGTCGGCCCTAGCGGGGCTTAGAGAGACCCAGTACTTC.

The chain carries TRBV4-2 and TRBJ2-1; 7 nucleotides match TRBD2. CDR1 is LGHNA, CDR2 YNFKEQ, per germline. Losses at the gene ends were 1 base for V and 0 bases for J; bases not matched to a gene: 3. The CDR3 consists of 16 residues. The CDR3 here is CASSQGRTSSYNEQFF. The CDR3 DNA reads TGTGCCAGCAGCCAAGGGAGGACTAGCTCCTACAATGAGCAGTTCTTC.

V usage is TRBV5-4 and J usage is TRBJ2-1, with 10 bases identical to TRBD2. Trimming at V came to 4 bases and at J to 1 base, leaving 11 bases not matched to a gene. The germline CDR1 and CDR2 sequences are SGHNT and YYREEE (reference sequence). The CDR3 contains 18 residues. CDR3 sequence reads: CASSLPPGLASSYNEQFF. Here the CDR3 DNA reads TGTGCCAGCAGCCTACCCCCGGGACTAGCGTCATCCTACAATGAGCAGTTCTTC.

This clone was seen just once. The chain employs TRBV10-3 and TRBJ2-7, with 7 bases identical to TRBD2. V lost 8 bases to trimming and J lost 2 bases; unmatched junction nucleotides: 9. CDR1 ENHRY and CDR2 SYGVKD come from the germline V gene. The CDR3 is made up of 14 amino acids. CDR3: CAIQEGLNPYEQYF. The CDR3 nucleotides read TGTGCCATCCAAGAGGGACTAAACCCCTACGAGCAGTACTTC.

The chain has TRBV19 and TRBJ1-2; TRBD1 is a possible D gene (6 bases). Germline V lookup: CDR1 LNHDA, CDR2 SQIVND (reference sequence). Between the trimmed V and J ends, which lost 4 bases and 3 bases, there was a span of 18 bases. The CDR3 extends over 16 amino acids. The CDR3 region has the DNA TGTGCCAGTAGTACCCCGAGGGCCAGGGGTGACTATGGCTACACCTTC. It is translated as CASSTPRARGDYGYTF.

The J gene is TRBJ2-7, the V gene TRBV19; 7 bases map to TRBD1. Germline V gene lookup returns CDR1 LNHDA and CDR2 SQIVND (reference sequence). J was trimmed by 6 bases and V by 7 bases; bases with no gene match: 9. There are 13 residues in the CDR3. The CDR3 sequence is CASNLRDSSEQYF. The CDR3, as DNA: TGTGCCAGTAACCTCAGGGACAGCAGCGAGCAGTACTTC.

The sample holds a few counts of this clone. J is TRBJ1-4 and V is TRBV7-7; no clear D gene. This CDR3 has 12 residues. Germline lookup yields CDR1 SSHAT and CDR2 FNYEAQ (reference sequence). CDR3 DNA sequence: TGTGCTAGCGGCACAACTAATGAAAAACTGTTTTTT. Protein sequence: CASGTTNEKLFF. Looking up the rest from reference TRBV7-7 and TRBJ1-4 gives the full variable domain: GAGVSQSPRYKVTKRGQDVTLRCDPISSHATLYWYQQALGQGPEFLTYFNYEAQPDKSGLPSDRFSAERPEGSISTLTIQRTEQRDSAMYRCASGTTNEKLFFGSGTQLSVL.

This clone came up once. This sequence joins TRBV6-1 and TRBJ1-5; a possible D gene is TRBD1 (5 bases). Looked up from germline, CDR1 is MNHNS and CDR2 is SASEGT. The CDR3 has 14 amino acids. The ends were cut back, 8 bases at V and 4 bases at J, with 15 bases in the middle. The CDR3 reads CASETTGGNQPQHF. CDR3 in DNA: TGTGCCAGCGAAACTACCGGGGGAAATCAGCCCCAGCATTTT.

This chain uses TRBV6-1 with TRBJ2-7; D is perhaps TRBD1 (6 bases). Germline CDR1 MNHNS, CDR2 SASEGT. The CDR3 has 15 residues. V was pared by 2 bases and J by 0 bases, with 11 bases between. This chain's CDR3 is CASSEMTGGSYEQYF. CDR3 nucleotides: TGTGCCAGCAGTGAAATGACAGGAGGCTCCTACGAGCAGTACTTC.

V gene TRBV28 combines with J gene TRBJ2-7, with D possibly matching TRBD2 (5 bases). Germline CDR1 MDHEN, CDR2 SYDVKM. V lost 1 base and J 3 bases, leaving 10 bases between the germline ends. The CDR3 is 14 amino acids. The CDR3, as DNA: TGTGCCAGCAGTTTATTCGGGATGTACTACGAGCAGTACTTC. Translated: CASSLFGMYYEQYF.

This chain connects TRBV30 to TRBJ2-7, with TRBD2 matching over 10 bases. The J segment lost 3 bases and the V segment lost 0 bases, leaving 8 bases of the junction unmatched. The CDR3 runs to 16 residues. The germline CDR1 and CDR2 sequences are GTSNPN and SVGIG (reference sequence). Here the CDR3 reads CAWSVGIWTSGYEQYF. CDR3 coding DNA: TGTGCCTGGAGTGTAGGAATCTGGACTAGCGGCTACGAGCAGTACTTC.

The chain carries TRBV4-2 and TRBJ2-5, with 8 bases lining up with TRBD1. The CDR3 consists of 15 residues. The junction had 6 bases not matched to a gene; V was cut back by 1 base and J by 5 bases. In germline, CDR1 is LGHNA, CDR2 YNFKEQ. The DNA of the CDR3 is TGTGCCAGCAGCCAAGGGCAGGGGGCTGGGGAGACCCAGTACTTC. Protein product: CASSQGQGAGETQYF.

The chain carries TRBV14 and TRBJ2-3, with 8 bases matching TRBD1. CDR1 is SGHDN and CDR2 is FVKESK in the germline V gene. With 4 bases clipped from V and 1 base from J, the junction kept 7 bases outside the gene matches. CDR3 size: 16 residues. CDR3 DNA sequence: TGTGCCAGCAGCCTCTGGACAGGGAAAGGCACAGATACGCAGTATTTT. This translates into CASSLWTGKGTDTQYF. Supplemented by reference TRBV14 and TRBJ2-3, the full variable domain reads EAGVTQFPSHSVIEKGQTVTLRCDPISGHDNLYWYRRVMGKEIKFLLHFVKESKQDESGMPNNRFLAERTGGTYSTLKVQPAELEDSGVYFCASSLWTGKGTDTQYFGPGTRLTVL.

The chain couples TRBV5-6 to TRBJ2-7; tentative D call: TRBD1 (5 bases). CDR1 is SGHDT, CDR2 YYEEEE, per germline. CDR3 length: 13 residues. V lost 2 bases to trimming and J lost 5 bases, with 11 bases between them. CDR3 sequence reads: CASSFTGEDEQYF. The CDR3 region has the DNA TGTGCCAGCAGCTTTACAGGAGAAGACGAGCAGTACTTC.

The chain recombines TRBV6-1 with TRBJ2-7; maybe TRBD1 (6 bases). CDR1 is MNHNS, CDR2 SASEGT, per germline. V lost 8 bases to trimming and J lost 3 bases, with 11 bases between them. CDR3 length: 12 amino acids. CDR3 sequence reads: CASGRGDYEQYF. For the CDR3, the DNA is TGTGCCAGCGGCAGGGGCGACTACGAGCAGTACTTC.

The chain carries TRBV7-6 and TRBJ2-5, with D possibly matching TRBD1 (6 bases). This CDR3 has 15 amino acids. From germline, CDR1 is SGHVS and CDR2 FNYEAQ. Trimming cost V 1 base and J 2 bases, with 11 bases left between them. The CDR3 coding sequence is TGTGCCAGCAGCTTAGGGGCAGGGGAACAAGAGACCCAGTACTTC. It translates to CASSLGAGEQETQYF.

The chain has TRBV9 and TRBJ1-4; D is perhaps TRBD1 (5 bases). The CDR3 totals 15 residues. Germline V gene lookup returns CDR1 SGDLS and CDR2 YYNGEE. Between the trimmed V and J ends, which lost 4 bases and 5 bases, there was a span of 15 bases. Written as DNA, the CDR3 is TGTGCCAGCAGCCCCAGGGCAGGACTAAATGAAAAACTGTTTTTT. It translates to CASSPRAGLNEKLFF.

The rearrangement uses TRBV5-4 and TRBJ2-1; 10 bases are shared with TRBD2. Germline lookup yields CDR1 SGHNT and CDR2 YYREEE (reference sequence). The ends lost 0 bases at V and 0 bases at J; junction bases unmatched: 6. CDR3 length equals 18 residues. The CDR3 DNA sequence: TGTGCCAGCAGCTTGGGACTAGCGGGCCCGAGCTCCTACAATGAGCAGTTCTTC. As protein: CASSLGLAGPSSYNEQFF.

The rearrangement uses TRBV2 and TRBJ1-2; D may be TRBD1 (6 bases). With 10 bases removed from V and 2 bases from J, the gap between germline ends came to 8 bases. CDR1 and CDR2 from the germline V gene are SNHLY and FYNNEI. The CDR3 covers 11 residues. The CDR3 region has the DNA TGTGCCATTACAGGGAACTATGGCTACACCTTC. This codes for CAITGNYGYTF.

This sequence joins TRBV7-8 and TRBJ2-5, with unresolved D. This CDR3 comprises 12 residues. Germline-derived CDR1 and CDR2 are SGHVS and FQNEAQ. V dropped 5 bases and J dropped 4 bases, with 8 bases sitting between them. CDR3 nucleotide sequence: TGTGCCAGCAGCGAAACTCGAGAGACCCAGTACTTC. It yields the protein CASSETRETQYF. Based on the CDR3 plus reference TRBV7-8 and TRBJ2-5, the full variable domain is GAGVSQSPRYKVAKRGQDVALRCDPISGHVSLFWYQQALGQGPEFLTYFQNEAQLDKSGLPSDRFFAERPEGSVSTLKIQRTQQEDSAVYLCASSETRETQYFGPGTRLLVL.

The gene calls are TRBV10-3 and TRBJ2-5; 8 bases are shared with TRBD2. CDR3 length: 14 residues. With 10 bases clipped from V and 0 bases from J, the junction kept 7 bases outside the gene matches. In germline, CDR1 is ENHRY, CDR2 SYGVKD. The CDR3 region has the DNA TGTGCCACGAAACTAGCGGTGTACCAAGAGACCCAGTACTTC. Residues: CATKLAVYQETQYF.

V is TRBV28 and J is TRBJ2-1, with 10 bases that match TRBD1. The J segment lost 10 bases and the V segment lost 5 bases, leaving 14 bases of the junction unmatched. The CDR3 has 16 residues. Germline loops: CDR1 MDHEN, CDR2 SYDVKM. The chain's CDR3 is CASSPSGQGSAGEQFF. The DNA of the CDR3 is TGTGCCAGCAGTCCGTCGGGACAGGGGTCTGCTGGGGAGCAGTTCTTC. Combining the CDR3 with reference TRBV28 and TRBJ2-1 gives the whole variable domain DVKVTQSSRYLVKRTGEKVFLECVQDMDHENMFWYRQDPGLGLRLIYFSYDVKMKEKGDIPEGYSVSREKKERFSLILESASTNQTSMYLCASSPSGQGSAGEQFFGPGTRLTVL.

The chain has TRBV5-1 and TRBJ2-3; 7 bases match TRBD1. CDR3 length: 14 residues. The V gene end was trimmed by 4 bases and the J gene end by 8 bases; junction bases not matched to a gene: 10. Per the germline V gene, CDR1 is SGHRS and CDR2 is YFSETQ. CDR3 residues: CASSIQDRAVTQYF. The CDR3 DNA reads TGCGCCAGCAGCATTCAAGACAGGGCGGTTACGCAGTATTTT.

In DNA, the CDR3 is TGTGCCAGCAGCGAACGACAGGTGAACACTGAAGCTTTCTTT. This encodes CASSERQVNTEAFF. The V gene is TRBV6-1, the J gene TRBJ1-1; tentative D call: TRBD1 (6 bases). The CDR3 is 14 amino acids. The V and J ends lost 6 bases and 0 bases respectively, with 11 bases between them. CDR1 MNHNS and CDR2 SASEGT come from the germline V gene.